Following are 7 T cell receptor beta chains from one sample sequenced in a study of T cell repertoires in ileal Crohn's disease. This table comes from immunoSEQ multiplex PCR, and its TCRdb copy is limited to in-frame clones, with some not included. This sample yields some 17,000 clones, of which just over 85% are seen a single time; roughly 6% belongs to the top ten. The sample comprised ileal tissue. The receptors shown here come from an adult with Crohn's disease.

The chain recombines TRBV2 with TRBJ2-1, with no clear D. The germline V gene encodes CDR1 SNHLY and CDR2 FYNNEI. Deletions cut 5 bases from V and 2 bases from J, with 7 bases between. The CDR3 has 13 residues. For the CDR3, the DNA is TGTGCCAGCAGTTGGCAGACCTACAATGAGCAGTTCTTC. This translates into CASSWQTYNEQFF.

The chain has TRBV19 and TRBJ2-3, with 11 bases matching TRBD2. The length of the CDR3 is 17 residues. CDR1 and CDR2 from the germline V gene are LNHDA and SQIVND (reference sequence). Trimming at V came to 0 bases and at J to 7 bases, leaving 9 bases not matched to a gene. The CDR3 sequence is CASSIDSGRAIGNTQYF. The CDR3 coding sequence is TGTGCCAGTAGTATAGATAGCGGGAGGGCCATTGGAAATACGCAGTATTTT.

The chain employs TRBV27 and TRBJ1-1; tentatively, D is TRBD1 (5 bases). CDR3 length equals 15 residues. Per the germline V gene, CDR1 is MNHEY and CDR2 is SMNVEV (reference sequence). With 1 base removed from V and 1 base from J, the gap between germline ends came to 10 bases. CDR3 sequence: CASSLWGVSNTEAFF. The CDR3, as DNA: TGTGCCAGCAGTTTATGGGGGGTTTCGAACACTGAAGCTTTCTTT.

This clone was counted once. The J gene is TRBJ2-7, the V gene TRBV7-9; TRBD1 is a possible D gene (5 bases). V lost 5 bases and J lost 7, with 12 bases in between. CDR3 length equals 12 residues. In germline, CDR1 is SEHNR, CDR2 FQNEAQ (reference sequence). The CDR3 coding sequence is TGTGCCAGCAGCCTCCAAAAGGGGGAGCAGTACTTC. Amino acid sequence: CASSLQKGEQYF.

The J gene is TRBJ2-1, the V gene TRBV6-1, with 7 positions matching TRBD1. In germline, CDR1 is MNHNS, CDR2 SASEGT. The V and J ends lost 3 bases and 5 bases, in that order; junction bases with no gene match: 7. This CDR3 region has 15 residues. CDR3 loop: CASSDPQGVDNEQFF. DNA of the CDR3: TGTGCCAGCAGTGATCCTCAGGGGGTTGACAATGAGCAGTTCTTC.

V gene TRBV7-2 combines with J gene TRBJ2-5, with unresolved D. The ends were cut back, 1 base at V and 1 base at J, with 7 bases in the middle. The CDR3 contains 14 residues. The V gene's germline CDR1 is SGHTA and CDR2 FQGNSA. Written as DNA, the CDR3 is TGTGCCAGCAGCTTAGTACATTCCCAAGAGACCCAGTACTTC. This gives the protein CASSLVHSQETQYF.

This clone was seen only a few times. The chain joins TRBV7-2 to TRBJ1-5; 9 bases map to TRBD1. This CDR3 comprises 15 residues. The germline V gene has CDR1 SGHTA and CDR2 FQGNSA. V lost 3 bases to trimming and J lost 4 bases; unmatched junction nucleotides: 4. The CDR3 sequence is CASSLWDRANQPQHF. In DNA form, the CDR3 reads TGTGCCAGCAGCTTGTGGGACAGGGCTAATCAGCCCCAGCATTTT. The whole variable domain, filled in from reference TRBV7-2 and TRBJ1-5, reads GAGVSQSPSNKVTEKGKDVELRCDPISGHTALYWYRQSLGQGLEFLIYFQGNSAPDKSGLPSDRFSAERTGGSVSTLTIQRTQQEDSAVYLCASSLWDRANQPQHFGDGTRLSIL.